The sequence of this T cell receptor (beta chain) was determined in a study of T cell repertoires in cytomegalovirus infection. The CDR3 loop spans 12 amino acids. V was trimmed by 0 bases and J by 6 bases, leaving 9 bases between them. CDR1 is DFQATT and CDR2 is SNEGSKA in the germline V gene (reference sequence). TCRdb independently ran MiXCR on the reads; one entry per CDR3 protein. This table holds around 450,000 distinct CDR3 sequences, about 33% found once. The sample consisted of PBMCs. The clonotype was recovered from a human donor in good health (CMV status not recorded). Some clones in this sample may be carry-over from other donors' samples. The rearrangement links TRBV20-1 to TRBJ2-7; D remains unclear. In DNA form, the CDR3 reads TGCAGTGCTAGAGACCGACGGGCCGAGCAGTACTTC. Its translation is CSARDRRAEQYF.